This passage covers 12 T cell receptor beta chains from one sample sequenced in a study of T cell responses to AZD1222 COVID-19 vaccine (TCRdb year 2021). This sample's time point label indicates: baseline before first vaccination. Library creation used the immunoSEQ multiplex PCR assay. TCRdb carries this immuneACCESS record with in-frame sequences only. Its versions omit some clonotypes, under half of them owing to an unresolved V gene in the studies checked, with the rest unexplained. This sample gives roughly 120,000 clones in total; about nine tenths of them show up just once. The ten largest clones represent roughly 2.3% of the sample. Material: peripheral blood, obtained on day 0 of AZD1222 vaccination. All receptors come from an adult in good health.

This clone came up once. The CDR3 bases are TGTGCCAGCAGTTACTTGGGACAGCCCCAGCATTTT. This codes for CASSYLGQPQHF. V is TRBV6-5 and J is TRBJ1-5; D uncertain. V shed 1 base and J shed 7 bases, with 5 bases lying between them. CDR1 is MNHEY, CDR2 SVGAGI, per germline. The CDR3 is 12 residues long.

This chain connects TRBV3-1 (or the pseudogene TRBV3-2) to TRBJ2-3; 7 bases match TRBD2. The germline CDR1 and CDR2 sequences are LGHDT and YNNKEL (reference sequence). CDR3 length equals 17 residues. Germline trimming cut 0 bases from V and 1 base from J; bases unmatched to any gene: 7. The CDR3 DNA reads as TGTGCCAGCAGCCAAGATCTGGGGGGGATCGGCACAGATACGCAGTATTTT. Residues: CASSQDLGGIGTDTQYF.

The chain joins TRBV28 to TRBJ1-2; D perhaps matches TRBD1 (5 bases). The V end lost 6 bases, the J end lost 1 base, and 12 bases lay between the germline ends. Germline CDR1 MDHEN, CDR2 SYDVKM. The CDR3 consists of 14 residues. CDR3 loop: CASRPWGYNYGYTF. The CDR3 DNA sequence: TGTGCCAGCAGACCCTGGGGGTATAACTATGGCTACACCTTC.

V usage is TRBV3-1 (or the pseudogene TRBV3-2) and J usage is TRBJ1-1; no clear D gene. Germline V gives CDR1 LGHDT, CDR2 YNNKEL (reference sequence). There are 12 residues in the CDR3. V lost 0 bases and J lost 9, with 8 bases in between. The CDR3 is CASSQETGKAFF. CDR3 coding DNA: TGTGCCAGCAGCCAAGAAACTGGCAAAGCTTTCTTT.

J is TRBJ1-1 and V is TRBV29-1; D might be TRBD1 (5 bases). Germline assignment: CDR1 SQVTM and CDR2 ANQGSEA. The CDR3 covers 13 residues. The V and J ends lost 6 bases and 6 bases respectively, with 17 bases between them. The CDR3 nucleotides are TGCAGCGTGGGACGGACACAGCCTTCTGAAGCTTTCTTT. It codes for CSVGRTQPSEAFF.

The rearrangement links TRBV5-6 to TRBJ2-2; possibly TRBD1 or TRBD2 for D (5 bases each). Between the trimmed V and J ends, which lost 4 bases and 5 bases, there was a span of 15 bases. CDR3 size: 15 residues. The germline V gene has CDR1 SGHDT and CDR2 YYEEEE. This chain's CDR3 is CASSPVGEITGELFF. The CDR3, as DNA: TGTGCCAGCAGCCCTGTGGGGGAGATTACCGGGGAGCTGTTTTTT.

The V call is TRBV3-1 (or the pseudogene TRBV3-2), the J call TRBJ2-3; 12 nucleotides match TRBD2. From germline, CDR1 is LGHDT and CDR2 YNNKEL (reference sequence). J was trimmed by 10 bases and V by 1 base; bases with no gene match: 0. This CDR3 has 13 residues. In nucleotides, the CDR3 is TGTGCCAGCAGCCAAGCTAGCGGGAGGGCGCAGTATTTT. Its protein product is CASSQASGRAQYF.

J is TRBJ1-5 and V is TRBV4-1; possible D gene TRBD1, 5 bases. V was pared by 0 bases and J by 7 bases, with 13 bases between. Per the germline V gene, CDR1 is MGHRA and CDR2 is YSYEKL. The CDR3 sequence is 15 residues long. CDR3 region: CASSQEFGGGQPQHF. The CDR3 nucleotides are TGCGCCAGCAGCCAAGAGTTCGGGGGGGGGCAGCCCCAGCATTTT.

The chain combines TRBV9 with TRBJ1-5; maybe TRBD1 (5 bases). Germline values: CDR1 SGDLS, CDR2 YYNGEE. V gave up 2 bases and J gave up 2 bases, with 8 bases separating them. The CDR3 runs 14 residues. The CDR3 loop is CASSVGPGNQPQHF. The CDR3 DNA reads TGTGCCAGCAGCGTGGGGCCAGGCAATCAGCCCCAGCATTTT.

This sequence joins TRBV28 and TRBJ2-1, with D unresolved. The CDR3 extends over 14 amino acids. Trimming took off 2 bases at V and 0 bases at J, with 5 bases between the two ends. Germline V gene sequence: CDR1 MDHEN, CDR2 SYDVKM. The CDR3 DNA follows: TGTGCCAGCAGTTTAGTCCCCTCCTACAATGAGCAGTTCTTC. Its translation: CASSLVPSYNEQFF. Full variable domain (rest looked up from reference TRBV28 and TRBJ2-1): DVKVTQSSRYLVKRTGEKVFLECVQDMDHENMFWYRQDPGLGLRLIYFSYDVKMKEKGDIPEGYSVSREKKERFSLILESASTNQTSMYLCASSLVPSYNEQFFGPGTRLTVL.

This clone was detected once. The J gene is TRBJ1-6, the V gene TRBV11-2; D is unclear. The V end lost 6 bases, the J end lost 1 base, and 7 bases lay between the germline ends. The CDR3 length is 14 residues. Germline-derived CDR1 and CDR2 are SGHAT and FQNNGV. The CDR3 DNA follows: TGTGCCAGCAGACTGGAATCCTATAATTCACCCCTCCACTTT. Its translation: CASRLESYNSPLHF.

CDR3 region: CASSGQVNTEAFF. The DNA of the CDR3 is TGTGCCAGCTCAGGACAGGTGAACACTGAAGCTTTCTTT. This chain joins TRBV18 and TRBJ1-1; 7 bases match TRBD1. Germline CDR1 is KGHSH and CDR2 is LQKENI. The V and J ends lost 5 bases and 0 bases, in that order; junction bases with no gene match: 0. The CDR3 runs to 13 residues.